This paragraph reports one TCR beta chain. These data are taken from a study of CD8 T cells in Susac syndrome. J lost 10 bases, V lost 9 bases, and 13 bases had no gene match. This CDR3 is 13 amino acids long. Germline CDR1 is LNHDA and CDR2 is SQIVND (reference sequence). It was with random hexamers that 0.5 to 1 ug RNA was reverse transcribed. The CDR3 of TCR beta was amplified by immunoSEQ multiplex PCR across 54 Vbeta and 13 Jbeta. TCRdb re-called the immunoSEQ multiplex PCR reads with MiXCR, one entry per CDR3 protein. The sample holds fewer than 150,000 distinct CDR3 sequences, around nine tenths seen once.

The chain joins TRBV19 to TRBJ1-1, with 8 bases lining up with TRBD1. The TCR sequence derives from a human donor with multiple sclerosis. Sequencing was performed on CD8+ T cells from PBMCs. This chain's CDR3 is CASTERQGLRAFF. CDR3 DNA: TGTGCCAGCACCGAACGACAGGGGTTAAGAGCTTTCTTT.